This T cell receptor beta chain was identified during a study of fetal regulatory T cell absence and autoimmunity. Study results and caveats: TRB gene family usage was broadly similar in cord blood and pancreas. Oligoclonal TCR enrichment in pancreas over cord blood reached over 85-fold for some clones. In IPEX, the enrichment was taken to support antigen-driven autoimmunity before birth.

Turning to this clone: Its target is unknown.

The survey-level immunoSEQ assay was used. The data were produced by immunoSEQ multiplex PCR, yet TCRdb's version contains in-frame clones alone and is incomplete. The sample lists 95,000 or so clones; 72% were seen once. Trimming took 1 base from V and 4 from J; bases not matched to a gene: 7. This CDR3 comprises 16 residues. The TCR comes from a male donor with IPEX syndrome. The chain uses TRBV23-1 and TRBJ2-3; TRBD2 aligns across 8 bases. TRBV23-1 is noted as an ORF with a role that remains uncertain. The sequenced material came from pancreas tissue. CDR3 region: CASSQWYERGSDTQYF. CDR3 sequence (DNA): TGCGCCAGCAGTCAATGGTACGAGCGGGGGTCAGATACGCAGTATTTT.